Listed here are 26 T cell receptor beta chains from one sample, sequenced in a study of blood T cell repertoires in COVID-19. The protocol was immunoSEQ multiplex PCR, while the TCRdb copy is restricted to in-frame clones and leaves out a portion. The data show fewer than 300,000 clones, with roughly 88% seen just once and 0.75% to 0.95% held by the top ten. The sample was peripheral blood. These receptors all stem from a human donor with COVID-19, enrolled during active disease. The donor label of this sample is uncertain.

The rearrangement uses TRBV19 and TRBJ2-2; TRBD2 matches 11 bases. Losses at the gene ends were 8 bases for V and 8 bases for J; bases not matched to a gene: 10. The CDR3 has 15 amino acids. The germline CDR1 and CDR2 sequences are LNHDA and SQIVND (reference sequence). CDR3 bases: TGTGCCAGTGCCGGGACTAGCGGTTTCGTGGGGGAGCTGTTTTTT. Protein: CASAGTSGFVGELFF. The full variable domain, with the rest looked up from reference TRBV19 and TRBJ2-2, is DGGITQSPKYLFRKEGQNVTLSCEQNLNHDAMYWYRQDPGQGLRLIYYSQIVNDFQKGDIAEGYSVSREKKESFPLTVTSAQKNPTAFYLCASAGTSGFVGELFFGEGSRLTVL.

The CDR3 protein is CASSFDSGTGYNEQFF. CDR3 bases: TGTGCCAGCAGTTTCGACTCGGGGACAGGCTACAATGAGCAGTTCTTC. This chain connects TRBV6-5 to TRBJ2-1, with 8 bases that match TRBD1. Germline CDR1 and CDR2: MNHEY and SVGAGI. The CDR3 runs 16 residues. Germline trimming cut 4 bases from V and 3 bases from J; bases unmatched to any gene: 8.

This clone was observed a few times. The CDR3 loop reads CASSYSGQGWAEAFF. Here the CDR3 DNA reads TGTGCCAGCAGTTACTCAGGACAGGGGTGGGCTGAAGCTTTCTTT. The chain uses TRBV6-6 and TRBJ1-1, with 9 bases fitting TRBD1. There are 15 residues in the CDR3. Germline V gene data show CDR1 as MNHNY and CDR2 as SVGAGI (reference sequence). The trim removed 0 bases at V and 6 bases at J, leaving 5 bases unmatched.

The chain couples TRBV19 to TRBJ1-5; D is undetermined. This CDR3 has 15 amino acids. Per the germline V gene, CDR1 is LNHDA and CDR2 is SQIVND (reference sequence). Trimming removed 3 bases from V and 7 bases from J, with 16 bases in between. Here the CDR3 reads CASSIFPSGGQPQHF. The CDR3, as DNA: TGTGCCAGTAGTATCTTCCCGTCGGGTGGGCAGCCCCAGCATTTT.

The genes are TRBV19 and TRBJ2-5; 7 nucleotides align to TRBD1. The CDR3 runs 16 residues. V gave up 4 bases and J gave up 3 bases; unmatched junction bases: 11. Per the germline V gene, CDR1 is LNHDA and CDR2 is SQIVND (reference sequence). The CDR3: CASSSPHTGDKETQYF. The CDR3, as DNA: TGTGCCAGTAGTAGTCCCCATACAGGGGACAAAGAGACCCAGTACTTC.

The chain combines TRBV6-2 or TRBV6-3 with TRBJ1-5; TRBD1 matches at 10 bases. The CDR3 is 16 amino acids. J was trimmed by 2 bases and V by 5 bases; bases with no gene match: 6. Germline V gives CDR1 MNHEY, CDR2 SVGEGT. In DNA form, the CDR3 reads TGTGCCAGCAGTGTCCGGGACAGGGGAGGCAATCAGCCCCAGCATTTT. This encodes CASSVRDRGGNQPQHF.

This sequence joins TRBV5-1 and TRBJ2-1; 10 positions agree with TRBD2. The V gene's germline CDR1 is SGHRS and CDR2 YFSETQ. There are 16 residues in the CDR3. Trimming at V came to 2 bases and at J to 6 bases, leaving 8 bases not matched to a gene. The chain's CDR3 is CASSLAGGPKVNEQFF. The CDR3 DNA follows: TGCGCCAGCAGCTTAGCGGGAGGGCCGAAGGTCAATGAGCAGTTCTTC.

The rearrangement joins TRBV27 to TRBJ1-5; 10 bases fit TRBD1. Germline V gives CDR1 MNHEY, CDR2 SMNVEV (reference sequence). This CDR3 is 17 amino acids long. The V and J ends lost 2 bases and 0 bases, in that order; junction bases with no gene match: 4. The CDR3 sequence: CASSLRQGAISNQPQHF. The CDR3 DNA reads TGTGCCAGCAGTTTAAGACAGGGGGCAATTAGCAATCAGCCCCAGCATTTT.

This clone has a single count. J is TRBJ2-7 and V is TRBV6-6; D is perhaps TRBD2 (5 bases). The CDR3 extends over 12 amino acids. V shed 4 bases and J shed 6 bases, with 10 bases lying between them. The germline gives CDR1 MNHNY, CDR2 SVGAGI (reference sequence). The DNA for the CDR3 is TGTGCCAGCAGTTCCCTGGGGAGCGAGCAGTACTTC. Residues: CASSSLGSEQYF.

The rearrangement uses TRBV6-2 or TRBV6-3 and TRBJ2-1, with 7 nucleotides matching TRBD2. The CDR3 is 15 amino acids. CDR1 is MNHEY and CDR2 is SVGEGT in the germline V gene. Trimming at V came to 5 bases and at J to 8 bases, leaving 12 bases not matched to a gene. CDR3 DNA: TGTGCCAGCAGTACTCCTAGCGGCGGGGTGGATGAGCAGTTCTTC. Protein product: CASSTPSGGVDEQFF.

The chain is built from TRBV12-3 or TRBV12-4 and TRBJ1-2; a possible D gene is TRBD1 (6 bases). V dropped 7 bases and J dropped 3 bases, with 12 bases sitting between them. CDR3 length: 13 amino acids. The CDR3 region is CASNDQGHYGYTF. The CDR3 DNA sequence: TGTGCCAGCAACGACCAGGGGCACTATGGCTACACCTTC.

The V gene is TRBV19, the J gene TRBJ1-1; D may be TRBD1 (6 bases). The CDR3 is made up of 14 amino acids. CDR1 and CDR2 from the germline V gene are LNHDA and SQIVND (reference sequence). V dropped 5 bases and J dropped 5 bases, with 15 bases sitting between them. CDR3 region: CASSASRTVTEAFF. In DNA, the CDR3 is TGTGCCAGTAGTGCCTCCCGGACAGTTACTGAAGCTTTCTTT.

The chain is built from TRBV6-5 and TRBJ1-3, with a possible D match to TRBD1 (5 bases). Trimming cost V 6 bases and J 3 bases, with 15 bases left between them. Germline V CDR1 and CDR2: MNHEY, SVGAGI. CDR3 length: 15 amino acids. The CDR3 is CASREGPFDGNTIYF. The CDR3 bases are TGTGCCAGCAGGGAGGGACCTTTTGATGGAAACACCATATATTTT.

The chain has TRBV6-5 and TRBJ2-1; 7 nucleotides agree with TRBD1. CDR3 length equals 13 residues. Germline lookup yields CDR1 MNHEY and CDR2 SVGAGI. The ends lost 6 bases at V and 6 bases at J; junction bases unmatched: 5. The CDR3 nucleotides read TGTGCCAGCAGGTTGGGACAGATCAATGAGCAGTTCTTC. Its protein product is CASRLGQINEQFF.

Written as DNA, the CDR3 is TGTGCCAGCAGCCATGCTATAGCGGGGCAAGAGACCCAGTACTTC. Its translation is CASSHAIAGQETQYF. The chain has TRBV3-1 (or the pseudogene TRBV3-2) and TRBJ2-5, with TRBD2 matching over 8 bases. CDR1 and CDR2 (germline): LGHDT, YNNKEL (reference sequence). J was trimmed by 2 bases and V by 3 bases; bases with no gene match: 5. There are 15 residues in the CDR3.

V gene TRBV3-1 (or the pseudogene TRBV3-2) combines with J gene TRBJ2-1, with 12 bases matching TRBD2. With 5 bases clipped from V and 9 bases from J, the junction kept 8 bases outside the gene matches. The CDR3 has 15 residues. Germline-derived CDR1 and CDR2 are LGHDT and YNNKEL (reference sequence). The CDR3 loop is CASSTPSTSGGEQFF. CDR3 nucleotide sequence: TGTGCCAGCAGCACACCCTCGACTAGCGGGGGTGAGCAGTTCTTC.

As regards this clone: No DNA is shown, since the ends of the CDR3 on it are uncertain; the CDR3 is the one TCRdb lists. This chain connects TRBV21-1 to TRBJ1-2; the D call of TRBD1 is as the table states it, not checked on the DNA. TRBV21-1 is a recognized pseudogene. The CDR3 spans 16 amino acids, including both terminal residues. CDR3 amino acids: CASSKAVGQGAQGYTF.

This rearrangement joins TRBV5-4 to TRBJ2-1; 9 bases match TRBD2. V trimming: 4 bases; J trimming: 4 bases; junction bases outside the gene matches: 15. Germline CDR1 is SGHNT and CDR2 is YYREEE (reference sequence). The CDR3 is made up of 18 amino acids. CDR3 bases: TGTGCCAGCAGCCCGTCGGCGGCGGGAGGGCCGGGTTACAATGAGCAGTTCTTC. It is translated as CASSPSAAGGPGYNEQFF.

This clone was seen repeatedly, ten times or more. The chain carries TRBV29-1 and TRBJ1-4; D might be TRBD1 (5 bases). V lost 3 bases and J lost 0, with 11 bases in between. The CDR3 is made up of 15 amino acids. CDR1 and CDR2 (germline): SQVTM, ANQGSEA. In DNA form, the CDR3 reads TGCAGCGTTGATGACAGACGCTCAACTAATGAAAAACTGTTTTTT. Protein: CSVDDRRSTNEKLFF.

This sequence joins TRBV5-1 and TRBJ1-3; perhaps TRBD1 as D (5 bases). This CDR3 spans 16 amino acids. CDR1 and CDR2 from the germline V gene are SGHRS and YFSETQ. V lost 6 bases and J 4 bases, leaving 20 bases between the germline ends. The CDR3 sequence: CASKPTGGGAGNTIYF. In DNA form, the CDR3 reads TGCGCCAGCAAACCAACCGGCGGTGGGGCAGGAAACACCATATATTTT.

The rearrangement joins TRBV7-9 to TRBJ1-3; D is undetermined. Germline V lookup: CDR1 SEHNR, CDR2 FQNEAQ (reference sequence). The ends were cut back, 1 base at V and 0 bases at J, with 4 bases in the middle. This CDR3 region has 14 residues. CDR3 DNA sequence: TGTGCCAGCAGCTTAGTAGACTCTGGAAACACCATATATTTT. Protein: CASSLVDSGNTIYF.

The chain uses TRBV7-2 and TRBJ2-4; TRBD2 matches at 9 bases. Germline CDR1 reads SGHTA; CDR2 reads FQGNSA. V shed 6 bases, J shed 1 base, and the junction held 7 bases outside the gene matches. This CDR3 comprises 16 residues. CDR3 in amino acids: CASRELSGRAKNIQYF. CDR3 nucleotide sequence: TGTGCCAGCAGGGAACTAAGCGGGAGGGCCAAAAACATTCAGTACTTC.

V is TRBV27 and J is TRBJ1-5; a weak D match, TRBD1 (5 bases). This CDR3 has 13 amino acids. The germline V and J ends were trimmed by 7 bases and 6 bases, with 13 bases remaining between them. Looked up from germline, CDR1 is MNHEY and CDR2 is SMNVEV (reference sequence). The CDR3 sequence is CASTVGEGQPQHF. For the CDR3, the DNA is TGTGCCAGCACCGTGGGGGAGGGTCAGCCCCAGCATTTT.

The J gene is TRBJ1-1, the V gene TRBV9, with 9 bases that match TRBD1. Looked up from germline, CDR1 is SGDLS and CDR2 is YYNGEE. Trimming cost V 4 bases and J 4 bases; bases outside gene matches: 5. The CDR3 runs 14 residues. DNA for the CDR3: TGTGCCAGCAGCTCACAGGGGGCGGGCACTGAAGCTTTCTTT. This translates into CASSSQGAGTEAFF.

This chain connects TRBV12-5 to TRBJ1-1; D possibly corresponds to TRBD1 (5 bases). The germline V and J ends were trimmed by 5 bases and 0 bases, with 16 bases remaining between them. The CDR3 runs 16 residues. CDR1 LGHNT and CDR2 FRNRAP come from the germline V gene. The CDR3 DNA reads as TGTGCTAGTGGTAAACCCACGACAGTCATGAACACTGAAGCTTTCTTT. Translating it yields CASGKPTTVMNTEAFF.

This chain joins TRBV27 and TRBJ2-3; 9 positions match TRBD2. V lost 3 bases, J lost 6 bases, and 7 bases stayed unmatched. Germline lookup yields CDR1 MNHEY and CDR2 SMNVEV (reference sequence). The CDR3 spans 15 residues. The chain's CDR3 is CASSFSGRISDTQYF. CDR3 DNA: TGTGCCAGCAGTTTTAGCGGGAGAATCTCGGATACGCAGTATTTT.